A selection of T cell receptor beta chains follows, all from one sample in a study of T cell responses to AZD1222 COVID-19 vaccine. TCRdb's table, derived via immunoSEQ multiplex PCR, lists solely in-frame clones and lacks some. The data hold about 88,000 clones, with approximately 90% observed a single time. The sequencing used peripheral blood, collected on day 0 of AZD1222 vaccination. Receptors originate from an adult in good health. Both conserved end residues are part of each CDR3. Each record gives: CDR3 protein, CDR3 DNA, V gene, D gene, clone size, J gene. A D gene is named only where the DNA matches it firmly. Clone size is stated in some rows and not others, as once, few, many or a class when expanded.

CDR3 protein: CASNPGGSTDTQYF
CDR3 DNA: TGTGCCAGTAACCCGGGGGGGAGCACAGATACGCAGTATTTT
V gene: TRBV19
D gene: TRBD2
clone size: .
J gene: TRBJ2-3

CDR3 protein: CASSLRGGTDTQYF
CDR3 DNA: TGTGCCAGCAGCCTACGGGGTGGCACAGATACGCAGTATTTT
V gene: TRBV11-2
D gene: .
clone size: .
J gene: TRBJ2-3

CDR3 protein: CASSHDRGLGEAFF
CDR3 DNA: TGTGCCAGCAGCCATGACAGGGGGCTTGGTGAAGCTTTCTTT
V gene: TRBV7-9
D gene: TRBD1
clone size: .
J gene: TRBJ1-1

CDR3 protein: CASSQTGSSYNEQFF
CDR3 DNA: TGTGCCAGCAGTCAAACCGGGAGCTCCTACAATGAGCAGTTCTTC
V gene: TRBV6-5
D gene: .
clone size: .
J gene: TRBJ2-1

CDR3 protein: CASSFWNEQFF
CDR3 DNA: TGTGCCAGCAGCTTCTGGAATGAGCAGTTCTTC
V gene: TRBV7-2
D gene: .
clone size: once
J gene: TRBJ2-1

CDR3 protein: CASSVGQDVNQETQYF
CDR3 DNA: TGCGCCAGCAGTGTGGGACAAGACGTAAATCAAGAGACCCAGTACTTC
V gene: TRBV10-1
D gene: .
clone size: .
J gene: TRBJ2-5

CDR3 protein: CASSQGDSGLYEQYF
CDR3 DNA: TGTGCCAGCAGCCAAGGTGATAGCGGACTCTACGAGCAGTACTTC
V gene: TRBV4-2
D gene: .
clone size: .
J gene: TRBJ2-7

CDR3 protein: CASTDRVVETQYF
CDR3 DNA: TGTGCCAGCACCGACAGGGTGGTCGAGACCCAGTACTTC
V gene: TRBV2
D gene: TRBD1
clone size: .
J gene: TRBJ2-5

CDR3 protein: CASRAPGHRGGELFF
CDR3 DNA: TGTGCCAGCAGGGCGCCGGGACATCGCGGCGGGGAGCTGTTTTTT
V gene: TRBV9
D gene: .
clone size: .
J gene: TRBJ2-2

CDR3 protein: CAISEFGQGQETQYF
CDR3 DNA: TGTGCCATCAGTGAGTTCGGACAGGGACAAGAGACCCAGTACTTC
V gene: TRBV10-3
D gene: TRBD1
clone size: .
J gene: TRBJ2-5

CDR3 protein: CASNREVSYEQYF
CDR3 DNA: TGCGCCAGCAACCGAGAGGTTTCCTACGAGCAGTACTTC
V gene: TRBV23-1
D gene: .
clone size: .
J gene: TRBJ2-7

CDR3 protein: CASSWTTGGVETQYF
CDR3 DNA: TGTGCTAGCAGCTGGACAACAGGGGGGGTAGAGACCCAGTACTTC
V gene: TRBV7-7
D gene: .
clone size: .
J gene: TRBJ2-5

CDR3 protein: CASSFFGGGQPQHF
CDR3 DNA: TGTGCCAGCAGTTTTTTCGGGGGGGGCCAGCCCCAGCATTTT
V gene: TRBV28
D gene: .
clone size: .
J gene: TRBJ1-5

CDR3 protein: CASSLSGRRYEQYF
CDR3 DNA: TGTGCCAGCAGCCTTAGCGGGAGAAGGTACGAGCAGTACTTC
V gene: TRBV5-8
D gene: TRBD2
clone size: .
J gene: TRBJ2-7

CDR3 protein: CASSLGSGGSRGELFF
CDR3 DNA: TGTGCCAGCAGCTTGGGTTCGGGAGGGTCCCGCGGGGAGCTGTTTTTT
V gene: TRBV7-8
D gene: TRBD2
clone size: .
J gene: TRBJ2-2

CDR3 protein: CASSLGLAGGRKTQYF
CDR3 DNA: TGTGCCAGCAGCCTGGGACTAGCGGGAGGGAGAAAGACCCAGTACTTC
V gene: TRBV28
D gene: TRBD2
clone size: once
J gene: TRBJ2-5

CDR3 protein: CAWDKGGNTEAFF
CDR3 DNA: TGTGCCTGGGATAAAGGGGGGAACACTGAAGCTTTCTTT
V gene: TRBV30
D gene: .
clone size: .
J gene: TRBJ1-1

CDR3 protein: CASSVGTTTDTQYF
CDR3 DNA: TGTGCCAGCAGCGTCGGGACTACTACAGATACGCAGTATTTT
V gene: TRBV7-8
D gene: TRBD2
clone size: .
J gene: TRBJ2-3

CDR3 protein: CASSPYSWQDYGYTF
CDR3 DNA: TGTGCCAGCAGCCCTTACTCCTGGCAGGACTATGGCTACACCTTC
V gene: TRBV3-1/TRBV3-2
D gene: .
clone size: .
J gene: TRBJ1-2

CDR3 protein: CASSLLLSGRNNEQFF
CDR3 DNA: TGCGCCAGCAGCCTCCTCCTTAGCGGGAGGAACAATGAGCAGTTCTTC
V gene: TRBV5-1
D gene: TRBD2
clone size: .
J gene: TRBJ2-1

CDR3 protein: CVRSHRPDRGGNSNQPQHF
CDR3 DNA: TGTGTCAGAAGCCATAGGCCCGACAGGGGCGGAAATAGCAATCAGCCCCAGCATTTT
V gene: TRBV7-5
D gene: .
clone size: .
J gene: TRBJ1-5

CDR3 protein: CASSIDRAYTEAFF
CDR3 DNA: TGTGCCAGCAGCATTGACAGGGCGTACACTGAAGCTTTCTTT
V gene: TRBV21-1
D gene: .
clone size: .
J gene: TRBJ1-1

CDR3 protein: CASTILSGEQFF
CDR3 DNA: TGTGCCAGCACCATCCTGAGCGGGGAGCAGTTCTTC
V gene: TRBV12-3/TRBV12-4
D gene: .
clone size: .
J gene: TRBJ2-1

CDR3 protein: CASSHSETQYF
CDR3 DNA: TGTGCCAGCAGCCACTCCGAGACCCAGTACTTC
V gene: TRBV7-9
D gene: .
clone size: .
J gene: TRBJ2-5

CDR3 protein: CASSRKAGTGGFMAEAFF
CDR3 DNA: TGTGCCAGCAGCAGGAAAGCCGGGACAGGGGGCTTTATGGCTGAAGCTTTCTTT
V gene: TRBV7-2
D gene: TRBD1
clone size: .
J gene: TRBJ1-1

CDR3 protein: CASSRDGKRTDTQYF
CDR3 DNA: TGTGCCAGCAGCAGGGACGGGAAACGCACAGATACGCAGTATTTT
V gene: TRBV5-4
D gene: .
clone size: .
J gene: TRBJ2-3

CDR3 protein: CASSSWGQGQGYTF
CDR3 DNA: TGTGCCAGCAGCTCCTGGGGACAGGGGCAAGGCTACACCTTC
V gene: TRBV6-5
D gene: TRBD1
clone size: .
J gene: TRBJ1-2

CDR3 protein: CATSRDRGTGSEAFF
CDR3 DNA: TGTGCCACCAGCAGAGATCGGGGGACAGGGTCTGAAGCTTTCTTT
V gene: TRBV15
D gene: TRBD1
clone size: .
J gene: TRBJ1-1

CDR3 protein: CASSPRLGGTDTQYF
CDR3 DNA: TGTGCCAGCAGCCCACGACTTGGGGGAACAGATACGCAGTATTTT
V gene: TRBV3-1/TRBV3-2
D gene: .
clone size: .
J gene: TRBJ2-3

CDR3 protein: CASSFIAGEAFF
CDR3 DNA: TGTGCCAGCAGCTTTATAGCGGGAGAGGCGTTCTTC
V gene: TRBV7-9
D gene: TRBD2
clone size: once
J gene: TRBJ2-1

CDR3 protein: CASSQTGFIGYTF
CDR3 DNA: TGTGCCAGCAGCCAAACAGGGTTTATAGGCTACACCTTC
V gene: TRBV28
D gene: .
clone size: .
J gene: TRBJ1-2

CDR3 protein: CASSPGANNYGYTF
CDR3 DNA: TGTGCCAGCTCACCAGGGGCAAATAACTATGGCTACACCTTC
V gene: TRBV18
D gene: .
clone size: .
J gene: TRBJ1-2

CDR3 protein: CASSPPEGARAGPRETQYF
CDR3 DNA: TGTGCCAGCAGCCCTCCCGAGGGGGCCAGGGCTGGACCACGAGAGACCCAGTACTTC
V gene: TRBV7-9
D gene: TRBD1
clone size: .
J gene: TRBJ2-5

CDR3 protein: CASSSSDSESYTF
CDR3 DNA: TGTGCCAGCAGCTCCAGCGACAGCGAGAGCTACACCTTC
V gene: TRBV7-3
D gene: .
clone size: .
J gene: TRBJ1-2

CDR3 protein: CASRGQGGGTGELFF
CDR3 DNA: TGTGCCAGCAGGGGACAGGGGGGAGGCACCGGGGAGCTGTTTTTT
V gene: TRBV27
D gene: TRBD1
clone size: .
J gene: TRBJ2-2

CDR3 protein: CASSRSATDTQYF
CDR3 DNA: TGTGCCAGTAGTCGTTCGGCCACAGATACGCAGTATTTT
V gene: TRBV19
D gene: .
clone size: .
J gene: TRBJ2-3

CDR3 protein: CASSLYLAGDEQYF
CDR3 DNA: TGTGCCAGCAGTTTATACCTAGCGGGAGACGAGCAGTACTTC
V gene: TRBV28
D gene: TRBD2
clone size: .
J gene: TRBJ2-7

CDR3 protein: CATTRVSGTHNEQFF
CDR3 DNA: TGTGCCACCACCCGGGTTAGCGGGACCCACAATGAGCAGTTCTTC
V gene: TRBV28
D gene: TRBD2
clone size: .
J gene: TRBJ2-1

CDR3 protein: CASSLAGENYNEQFF
CDR3 DNA: TGTGCCAGCTCCCTAGCGGGAGAAAACTACAATGAGCAGTTCTTC
V gene: TRBV9
D gene: TRBD2
clone size: once
J gene: TRBJ2-1

CDR3 protein: CASSPQTGMNTGELFF
CDR3 DNA: TGCGCCAGCAGCCCGCAAACGGGAATGAACACCGGGGAGCTGTTTTTT
V gene: TRBV5-1
D gene: .
clone size: .
J gene: TRBJ2-2

CDR3 protein: CASSIAPAGASYNEQFF
CDR3 DNA: TGTGCCAGTAGTATAGCCCCTGCAGGGGCGTCCTACAATGAGCAGTTCTTC
V gene: TRBV19
D gene: .
clone size: .
J gene: TRBJ2-1

CDR3 protein: CADRDCNSNQPQHF
CDR3 DNA: TGTGCCGACCGGGACTGTAATAGCAATCAGCCCCAGCATTTT
V gene: TRBV11-3
D gene: .
clone size: .
J gene: TRBJ1-5

CDR3 protein: CASSQLGPHLARGTDTQYF
CDR3 DNA: TGTGCCAGCAGCCAATTAGGTCCTCACCTCGCCAGAGGCACAGATACGCAGTATTTT
V gene: TRBV16
D gene: .
clone size: .
J gene: TRBJ2-3

CDR3 protein: CASSDYPRDRTQYF
CDR3 DNA: TGCGCCAGCAGTGACTACCCGAGGGACAGAACGCAGTATTTT
V gene: TRBV10-1
D gene: TRBD1
clone size: .
J gene: TRBJ2-3

CDR3 protein: CASSFLQGGEQYF
CDR3 DNA: TGTGCCAGCAGTTTCCTACAGGGGGGCGAGCAGTACTTC
V gene: TRBV6-5
D gene: TRBD1
clone size: .
J gene: TRBJ2-7

CDR3 protein: CASSLGDRGQETQYF
CDR3 DNA: TGCGCCAGCAGCTTGGGGGACAGGGGCCAAGAGACCCAGTACTTC
V gene: TRBV5-1
D gene: TRBD1
clone size: .
J gene: TRBJ2-5

CDR3 protein: CASSPQVVLSETQYF
CDR3 DNA: TGTGCCAGCAGCCCCCAGGTCGTTCTTTCGGAGACCCAGTACTTC
V gene: TRBV7-9
D gene: .
clone size: .
J gene: TRBJ2-5

CDR3 protein: CASSPRRELSTDTQYF
CDR3 DNA: TGTGCCAGCTCACCACGGCGGGAGCTGAGCACAGATACGCAGTATTTT
V gene: TRBV18
D gene: TRBD2
clone size: .
J gene: TRBJ2-3

CDR3 protein: CASSLRLAGVVGELFF
CDR3 DNA: TGTGCCAGCAGCCTACGACTAGCGGGAGTTGTCGGGGAGCTGTTTTTT
V gene: TRBV3-1/TRBV3-2
D gene: TRBD2
clone size: .
J gene: TRBJ2-2

CDR3 protein: CASSLSTSGSGTDTQYF
CDR3 DNA: TGTGCCAGCAGCTTATCGACTAGCGGGAGCGGGACAGATACGCAGTATTTT
V gene: TRBV7-6
D gene: TRBD2
clone size: .
J gene: TRBJ2-3

CDR3 protein: CASRDNEQFF
CDR3 DNA: TGTGCCAGCAGAGACAATGAGCAGTTCTTC
V gene: TRBV25-1
D gene: .
clone size: .
J gene: TRBJ2-1

CDR3 protein: CATSRDPGRDTEAFF
CDR3 DNA: TGTGCCACCAGCAGAGATCCGGGGCGGGACACTGAAGCTTTCTTT
V gene: TRBV15
D gene: .
clone size: .
J gene: TRBJ1-1

CDR3 protein: CASSLVAPTYEQYF
CDR3 DNA: TGCGCCAGCAGCTTGGTCGCCCCCACCTACGAGCAGTACTTC
V gene: TRBV5-1
D gene: .
clone size: .
J gene: TRBJ2-7

CDR3 protein: CASSSENTGELFF
CDR3 DNA: TGTGCCAGCTCCTCGGAGAACACCGGGGAGCTGTTTTTT
V gene: TRBV7-3
D gene: .
clone size: .
J gene: TRBJ2-2